The 28 T cell receptor beta chains reported below all come from one sample, sequenced in a study of OX40 agonist ivuxolimab in advanced cancers. The assay was immunoSEQ multiplex PCR, and TCRdb's table has in-frame clones only and misses some. The table shows over 55,000 clones, with 80% to 90% occurring only once. The source material was CD4+ or CD8+ T cells sorted from blood, sampled in a trial of the OX40 agonist ivuxolimab. The receptors originated from an adult with an advanced solid tumor such as melanoma, head and neck, liver or kidney cancer.

The chain is built from TRBV25-1 and TRBJ2-1; D ambiguous. The CDR3 is 14 residues long. The germline gives CDR1 MGHDK, CDR2 SYGVNS. The V and J ends lost 2 bases and 8 bases respectively, with 13 bases between them. The CDR3 reads CASSERGSLDEQFF. The DNA for the CDR3 is TGTGCCAGCAGTGAAAGAGGCTCGTTAGATGAGCAGTTCTTC.

The V and J genes are TRBV19 and TRBJ2-3; no definite D call. V was shortened by 6 bases and J by 4 bases, with 17 bases between the two germline ends. From germline, CDR1 is LNHDA and CDR2 SQIVND (reference sequence). This CDR3 contains 15 residues. The CDR3 reads CASRKKTQVPDTQYF. The DNA of the CDR3 is TGTGCCAGTAGGAAAAAGACCCAGGTCCCAGATACGCAGTATTTT.

This sequence joins TRBV18 and TRBJ1-5; D is undetermined. Germline loops: CDR1 KGHSH, CDR2 LQKENI. The CDR3 is 14 amino acids. V lost 3 bases to trimming and J lost 0 bases, with 6 bases between them. Here the CDR3 reads CASSPYVSNQPQHF. The CDR3 DNA reads TGTGCCAGCTCACCTTACGTTAGCAATCAGCCCCAGCATTTT.

This clone was found once. The V gene is TRBV28, the J gene TRBJ2-1; 9 bases map to TRBD1. V lost 8 bases and J lost 2; bases outside the gene matches: 7. Germline loops: CDR1 MDHEN, CDR2 SYDVKM. CDR3 size: 15 residues. The CDR3 sequence is CASQDRGRPYNEQFF. The CDR3 region has the DNA TGTGCCAGCCAGGACAGGGGAAGGCCCTACAATGAGCAGTTCTTC.

The chain carries TRBV11-2 and TRBJ2-3; no clear D. The germline V gene encodes CDR1 SGHAT and CDR2 FQNNGV. Trimming pared 5 bases from V and 6 bases from J, leaving 9 bases between. The CDR3 is 12 amino acids. The CDR3 protein is CASSPSVDTQYF. The CDR3 nucleotides are TGTGCCAGCAGCCCCTCTGTGGATACGCAGTATTTT.

This clone was detected only a few times. In DNA, the CDR3 is TGTGCCAGCAGCTTGGGGAATCAGCCCCAGCATTTT. This gives the protein CASSLGNQPQHF. This chain connects TRBV5-4 to TRBJ1-5; the D is unclear. The V end lost 0 bases, the J end lost 4 bases, and 2 bases lay between the germline ends. This CDR3 is built from 12 residues. Germline CDR1 reads SGHNT; CDR2 reads YYREEE (reference sequence).

The chain has TRBV29-1 and TRBJ2-2; D ambiguous. CDR1 SQVTM and CDR2 ANQGSEA come from the germline V gene. The germline V and J ends were trimmed by 7 bases and 7 bases, with 13 bases remaining between them. The CDR3 sequence is 12 residues long. Here the CDR3 DNA reads TGCAGCGCCACCCGGCAACACGGGGAGCTGTTTTTT. Its translation is CSATRQHGELFF.

This clone has just one count. The chain couples TRBV7-8 to TRBJ2-3, with 10 bases matching TRBD2. J gave up 6 bases and V 3 bases, and 3 bases lay outside the gene matches. CDR1 and CDR2 (germline): SGHVS, FQNEAQ. This CDR3 has 14 residues. The CDR3: CASSFSGGTDTQYF. CDR3 coding DNA: TGTGCCAGCAGCTTTAGCGGGGGGACGGATACGCAGTATTTT.

This sequence joins TRBV5-1 and TRBJ2-3, with D perhaps TRBD1 (6 bases). The V gene lost 3 bases and the J gene lost 4 bases, with 21 bases spanning the gap. CDR3 size: 17 residues. The germline V gene encodes CDR1 SGHRS and CDR2 YFSETQ. CDR3 in amino acids: CASSSLMGAGSADTQYF. The CDR3 DNA reads TGCGCCAGCAGCTCCCTCATGGGGGCAGGATCAGCAGATACGCAGTATTTT.

The chain has TRBV5-2 and TRBJ2-6; the table's D call of TRBD1 was not tested on the DNA. TRBV5-2 is flagged as a pseudogene. The CDR3 consists of 13 residues. CDR3 residues: CASTQSRANVLTF. The CDR3 DNA reads TGTGCCAGTACACAAAGTCGGGCCAACGTCCTGACTTTC.

The chain recombines TRBV7-2 with TRBJ1-4; perhaps TRBD1 as D (5 bases). Germline CDR1 and CDR2: SGHTA and FQGNSA. V gave up 5 bases and J gave up 8 bases, with 18 bases separating them. The CDR3 extends over 15 amino acids. CDR3 amino acids: CASSPGAGGWEKLFF. The CDR3 DNA sequence: TGTGCCAGCAGCCCGGGAGCGGGGGGTTGGGAAAAACTGTTTTTT.

The gene calls are TRBV27 and TRBJ2-3; 9 nucleotides align to TRBD2. CDR1 MNHEY and CDR2 SMNVEV come from the germline V gene (reference sequence). V was pared by 3 bases and J by 2 bases, with 6 bases of the junction left unmatched. The CDR3 is 16 amino acids. In DNA, the CDR3 is TGTGCCAGCAGTTTGGCAGCGGGAGGAAACACAGATACGCAGTATTTT. Translation gives CASSLAAGGNTDTQYF.

The chain employs TRBV5-1 and TRBJ1-2; possibly TRBD1 for D (5 bases). CDR1 and CDR2 (germline): SGHRS, YFSETQ. There are 13 residues in the CDR3. Trimming shortened V by 4 bases and J by 2 bases, and 9 bases separated the two germline ends. This CDR3 reads CASSADSNYGYTF. The CDR3 nucleotides are TGCGCCAGCAGCGCCGACAGCAACTATGGCTACACCTTC.

V and J are TRBV4-3 and TRBJ2-7; TRBD1 might be the D (9 bases). From germline, CDR1 is LGHNA and CDR2 YSLEER. The CDR3 has 16 amino acids. V dropped 3 bases and J dropped 4 bases, with 19 bases sitting between them. The CDR3 bases are TGCGCCAGCAGCCAGGCGGGGGGACAGGGAGTTTACGAGCAGTACTTC. Translating gives CASSQAGGQGVYEQYF.

The chain couples TRBV1 to TRBJ1-5. TRBV1 is classified as a pseudogene. CDR3 length equals 16 residues. For the CDR3, the DNA is TGCACCAGCAGCCGTCCGGAGGGGGGGAGCAATCAGCCCCAGCATTTT. Translated: CTSSRPEGGSNQPQHF.

The chain couples TRBV9 to TRBJ2-3; possible D gene TRBD2, 6 bases. Germline assignment: CDR1 SGDLS and CDR2 YYNGEE. The CDR3 is 15 residues long. The V end was cut by 0 bases, the J end by 1 base, with 9 bases between. The CDR3 spells CASSVDGGGTDTQYF. CDR3 DNA: TGTGCCAGCAGCGTAGACGGGGGTGGCACAGATACGCAGTATTTT.

In DNA form, the CDR3 reads TGTGCCAGCAGTTGGGGGGCGGGAGAGACCCAGTACTTC. Its protein product is CASSWGAGETQYF. J is TRBJ2-5 and V is TRBV6-6; D possibly matches TRBD1 or TRBD2 (6 bases each). This CDR3 spans 13 amino acids. V was pared by 4 bases and J by 4 bases, with 10 bases between. CDR1 and CDR2 from the germline V gene are MNHNY and SVGAGI (reference sequence).

This clone came up once. This sequence joins TRBV29-1 and TRBJ2-1, with D possibly TRBD2 on 7 matching bases. The germline CDR1 and CDR2 sequences are SQVTM and ANQGSEA. Trimming stripped 8 bases from V and 2 bases from J, with 16 bases between. The CDR3 runs 14 residues. The DNA of the CDR3 is TGCAGCTACTCGGGGGGCAGGACCTACAATGAGCAGTTCTTC. It encodes CSYSGGRTYNEQFF.

The genes are TRBV18 and TRBJ2-7; the D gene is possibly TRBD1 (6 bases). V was clipped by 3 bases and J by 3 bases, with 9 bases between them. CDR3 length equals 13 residues. CDR1 KGHSH and CDR2 LQKENI come from the germline V gene. The CDR3 here is CASSPTGYYEQYF. DNA of the CDR3: TGTGCCAGCTCACCGACAGGATACTACGAGCAGTACTTC.

The rearrangement joins TRBV9 to TRBJ2-2; weak D call: TRBD2 (5 bases). With 7 bases removed from V and 6 bases from J, the gap between germline ends came to 16 bases. CDR1 is SGDLS and CDR2 is YYNGEE in the germline V gene. The CDR3 runs 14 residues. The CDR3 DNA follows: TGTGCCAGCGCCGGGAACCCGGGCCCCGGGGAGCTGTTTTTT. Its translation is CASAGNPGPGELFF.

CDR3 DNA: TGTGCCAGCAGTCAAACTACAGTAAACAATGAGCAGTTCTTC. Protein: CASSQTTVNNEQFF. The V gene is TRBV28, the J gene TRBJ2-1; D is ambiguous. Germline-derived CDR1 and CDR2 are MDHEN and SYDVKM. With 5 bases removed from V and 5 bases from J, the gap between germline ends came to 13 bases. CDR3 length: 14 amino acids.

The J gene is TRBJ1-6, the V gene TRBV9; 8 bases line up with TRBD1. This CDR3 comprises 14 residues. The germline CDR1 and CDR2 sequences are SGDLS and YYNGEE. Trimming at V came to 0 bases and at J to 10 bases, leaving 3 bases not matched to a gene. The CDR3 DNA follows: TGTGCCAGCAGCGTAGGCAGGGGGCAATCACCCCTCCACTTT. Protein: CASSVGRGQSPLHF.

This clone occurred once. This sequence joins TRBV6-5 and TRBJ1-1, with D unresolved. The germline V and J ends were trimmed by 0 bases and 0 bases, with 5 bases remaining between them. The CDR3 sequence is 14 residues long. Germline CDR1 is MNHEY and CDR2 is SVGAGI. CDR3 protein: CASSYSVMNTEAFF. In DNA, the CDR3 is TGTGCCAGCAGTTACTCAGTTATGAACACTGAAGCTTTCTTT.

This chain links TRBV6-1 with TRBJ2-3, with 8 positions matching TRBD2. The CDR3 sequence is 14 residues long. V dropped 6 bases and J dropped 1; count of bases not matched to a gene: 3. Germline V gene data show CDR1 as MNHNS and CDR2 as SASEGT. The CDR3 sequence: CASSGGAGTDTQYF. CDR3 sequence (DNA): TGTGCCAGCAGCGGGGGGGCTGGCACAGATACGCAGTATTTT.

The rearrangement links TRBV6-5 to TRBJ1-3, with 8 bases that match TRBD1. The CDR3 contains 15 residues. V lost 5 bases and J lost 3; bases outside the gene matches: 6. Per germline, CDR1 MNHEY and CDR2 SVGAGI. The CDR3 loop is CASSRQGLGGNTIYF. As DNA, the CDR3 is TGTGCCAGCAGTAGACAGGGGCTAGGTGGAAACACCATATATTTT.

The chain has TRBV5-4 and TRBJ2-1, with 9 bases lining up with TRBD1. Unmatched junction bases numbered 5, after V lost 10 bases and J lost 0 bases. This CDR3 has 14 amino acids. Germline CDR1 is SGHNT and CDR2 is YYREEE (reference sequence). CDR3 nucleotides: TGTGCCGGAGAGGGACAGGGCTCCTACAATGAGCAGTTCTTC. Translated, it gives CAGEGQGSYNEQFF.

The chain employs TRBV7-6 and TRBJ2-1, with 8 bases that match TRBD1. The CDR3 runs to 16 residues. V dropped 4 bases and J dropped 8; count of bases not matched to a gene: 13. CDR1 SGHVS and CDR2 FNYEAQ come from the germline V gene. This chain's CDR3 is CASSSPGQGTLDEQFF. The CDR3 DNA reads as TGTGCCAGCAGCTCGCCCGGACAGGGAACTCTCGATGAGCAGTTCTTC.

The chain employs TRBV4-1 and TRBJ2-7, with D unresolved. The CDR3 has 14 residues. Trimming pared 4 bases from V and 6 bases from J, leaving 16 bases between. The germline V gene has CDR1 MGHRA and CDR2 YSYEKL. The CDR3 nucleotides are TGCGCCAGCAGCCGTCGACCCCCCGACCCCGAGCAGTACTTC. Amino acids: CASSRRPPDPEQYF.